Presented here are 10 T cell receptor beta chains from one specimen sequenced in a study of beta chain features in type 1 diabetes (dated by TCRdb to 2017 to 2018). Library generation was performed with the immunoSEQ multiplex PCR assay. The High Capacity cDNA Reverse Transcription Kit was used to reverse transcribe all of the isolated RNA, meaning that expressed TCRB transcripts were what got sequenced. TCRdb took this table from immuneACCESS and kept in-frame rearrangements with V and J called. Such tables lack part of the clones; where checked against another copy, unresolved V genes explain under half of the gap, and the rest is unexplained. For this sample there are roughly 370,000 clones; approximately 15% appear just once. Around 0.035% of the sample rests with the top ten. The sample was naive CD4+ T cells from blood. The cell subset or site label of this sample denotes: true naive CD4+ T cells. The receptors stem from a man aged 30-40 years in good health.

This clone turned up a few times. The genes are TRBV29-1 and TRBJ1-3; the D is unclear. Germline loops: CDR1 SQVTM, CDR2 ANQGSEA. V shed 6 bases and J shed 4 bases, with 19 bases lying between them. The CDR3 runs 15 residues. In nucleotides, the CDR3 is TGCAGCGTAAGGCTAGGGCCAGCGGGCGGAAACACCATATATTTT. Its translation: CSVRLGPAGGNTIYF. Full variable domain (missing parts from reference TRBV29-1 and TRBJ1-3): SAVISQKPSRDICQRGTSLTIQCQVDSQVTMMFWYRQQPGQSLTLIATANQGSEATYESGFVIDKFPISRPNLTFSTLTVSNMSPEDSSIYLCSVRLGPAGGNTIYFGEGSWLTVV.

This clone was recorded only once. The CDR3 loop is CASEGAGETQYF. In DNA, the CDR3 is TGTGCCAGTGAAGGAGCGGGGGAGACCCAGTACTTC. This chain connects TRBV19 to TRBJ2-5; TRBD2 matches 7 bases. In germline, CDR1 is LNHDA, CDR2 SQIVND (reference sequence). Unmatched junction bases numbered 5, after V lost 8 bases and J lost 5 bases. The length of the CDR3 is 12 residues.

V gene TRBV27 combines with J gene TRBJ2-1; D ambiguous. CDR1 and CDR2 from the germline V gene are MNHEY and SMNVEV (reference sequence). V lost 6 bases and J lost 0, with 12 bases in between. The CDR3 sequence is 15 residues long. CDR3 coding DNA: TGTGCCAGCAGCTTGAAGATTACCTCCTACAATGAGCAGTTCTTC. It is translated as CASSLKITSYNEQFF.

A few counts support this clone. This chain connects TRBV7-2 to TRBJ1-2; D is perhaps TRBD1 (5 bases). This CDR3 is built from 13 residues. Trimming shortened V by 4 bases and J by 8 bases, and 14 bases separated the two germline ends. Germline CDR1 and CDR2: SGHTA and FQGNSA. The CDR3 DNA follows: TGTGCCAGCAGCTCTGGGACCCGGAACGGCTACACCTTC. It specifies CASSSGTRNGYTF.

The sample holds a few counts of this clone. CDR3 region: CASSYSQSANYGYTF. For the CDR3, the DNA is TGTGCCAGCAGTTACTCCCAGTCAGCTAACTATGGCTACACCTTC. The chain recombines TRBV6-5 with TRBJ1-2; unclear D gene. This CDR3 is built from 15 residues. Germline V gene lookup returns CDR1 MNHEY and CDR2 SVGAGI. V lost 0 bases and J lost 0, with 8 bases in between.

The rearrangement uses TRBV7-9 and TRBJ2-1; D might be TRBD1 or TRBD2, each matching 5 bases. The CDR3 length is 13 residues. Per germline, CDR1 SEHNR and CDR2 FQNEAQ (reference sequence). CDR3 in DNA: TGTGCTGCCGGGGCCTCCTCCTACAATGAGCAGTTCTTC. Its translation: CAAGASSYNEQFF.

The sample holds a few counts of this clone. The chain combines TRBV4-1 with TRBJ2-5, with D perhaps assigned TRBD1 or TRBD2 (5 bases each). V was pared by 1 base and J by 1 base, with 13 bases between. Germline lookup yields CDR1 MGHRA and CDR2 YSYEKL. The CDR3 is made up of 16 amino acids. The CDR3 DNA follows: TGCGCCAGCAGCCAAGGGGAAGGGACGTTCCAAGAGACCCAGTACTTC. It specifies CASSQGEGTFQETQYF.

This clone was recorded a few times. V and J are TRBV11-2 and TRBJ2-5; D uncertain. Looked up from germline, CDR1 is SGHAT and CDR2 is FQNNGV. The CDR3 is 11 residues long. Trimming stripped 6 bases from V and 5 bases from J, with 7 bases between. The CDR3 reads CASSVSETQYF. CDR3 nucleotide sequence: TGTGCCAGCAGTGTCAGTGAGACCCAGTACTTC.

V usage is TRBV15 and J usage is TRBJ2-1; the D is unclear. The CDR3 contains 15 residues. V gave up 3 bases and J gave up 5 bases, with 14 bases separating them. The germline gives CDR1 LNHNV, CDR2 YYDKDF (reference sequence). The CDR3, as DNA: TGTGCCACCAGCAGGCGGACCGGTCTAAACAATGAGCAGTTCTTC. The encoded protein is CATSRRTGLNNEQFF.

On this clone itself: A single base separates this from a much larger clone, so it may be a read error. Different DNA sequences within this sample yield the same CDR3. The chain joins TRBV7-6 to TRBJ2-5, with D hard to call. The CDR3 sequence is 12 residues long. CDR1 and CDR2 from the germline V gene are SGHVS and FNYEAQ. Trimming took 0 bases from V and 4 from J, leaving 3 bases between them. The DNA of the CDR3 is TGTGCCAGCAGCTTAGCCCGAGAGACCCAGTACTTC. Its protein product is CASSLARETQYF.